This T cell receptor (beta chain) was sequenced during a study of blood T cell repertoires in COVID-19. In the study overall: There were acute and convalescent COVID-19 samples, and they came from the United States, Italy and Spain. T cells, B-cell-depleted T cells, or PBMCs provided the cDNA or gDNA that served as material.

Source study methods: Nucleated cell number was recorded as an estimate derived from reference gene primer amplification. Produced via immunoSEQ multiplex PCR; TCRdb's table is partial and in-frame only. For V, J and clone size, that table is used; D and trimming come from the DNA. The data hold about 160,000 clones, with roughly 93% observed a single time. The J segment lost 5 bases and the V segment lost 7 bases, leaving 11 bases of the junction unmatched. The germline CDR1 and CDR2 sequences are WNHNN and SYGVQD (reference sequence). There are 15 residues in the CDR3. This clone has a single count.

V and J are TRBV10-1 and TRBJ1-1; the match to TRBD1 covers 9 bases. Material: peripheral blood. The TCR comes from a man between 18 and 35 years old with acute or convalescent COVID-19. CDR3 in amino acids: CASMPGTGRGTEAFF. In DNA form, the CDR3 reads TGCGCCAGCATGCCCGGGACAGGGCGTGGGACTGAAGCTTTCTTT.